The T cell receptor beta chain under discussion was sequenced for a study of cytomegalovirus exposure and HLA in healthy donors (dated by TCRdb to between 2016 and 2019). Broadly, across the study: According to an earlier analysis of several hundred of the donors, 150 million to 200 million T cells yielded 117 million unique TCR beta sequences and about 280 Gb of sequence data. An early release covering more than 500 HLA-typed donors comprised roughly 300 gigabases of sequencing data and 85 million to 100 million unique TCR sequences. Of the roughly 400 genotyped donors, 65% to 90% were placed in the genetic ancestry cluster associated with self-reported Caucasian donors. The study was designed to test whether signatures of past pathogen exposure could be identified by cataloging public T cell receptors. Using immunosequencing, the study profiled T cell repertoires from fewer than 700 subjects and related those repertoires to cytomegalovirus serostatus. In addition to the first cohort of about 650 subjects, a separate validation cohort of approximately 130 different subjects was used. To predict cytomegalovirus infection status, the study combined high-throughput TCR immunosequencing, statistical association of individual TCRs with disease status, and machine learning. In a later analysis, previously published TCR beta repertoires from hundreds of donors were re-analyzed and high-resolution HLA genotyping was added so that TCR occurrence patterns could be studied. In the later analysis, no new phenotypic data were used to find candidate immune exposures; instead, reliance was placed on TCR beta sequences and their occurrence across donors. In an earlier analysis of 587 of the donors, high-throughput TCR beta sequencing was used to judge whether each TCR beta V gene segment behaved as functional or pseudogenic. Alongside the repertoire data, information on donor age, sex, ethnicity and CMV serostatus was compiled. A later genetic analysis used genome-wide SNP genotypes for 398 of the 666 donors, treating that subset as a discovery cohort. Every discovery cohort repertoire had been produced on one sequencing platform. HLA typing covered class I and class II loci at four-digit resolution. The number of typed donors differed by locus: about 629-630 for A, B, C, DRB1 and DQB1; some 540 for DQA1; 606 for DPA1; and some 430 for DPB1. A few DR-DQ haplotypes were handled as single units for association and clustering because linkage in the cohort was strong. On average, around 200,000 unique TCR beta nucleotide sequences were sequenced per donor among 398 genotyped donors of the cohort, with about 17% of those sequences being non-productive. The study at large found these results: CMV serostatus was the only immune exposure information available for the cohort. It was suggested by the authors that the approach could potentially be generalized to other disease states and immunological phenotypes. A later analysis associated about 17,000 TCR beta sequences with specific HLA alleles at a false discovery rate of 0.05. Because counts were too low, approximately 15 rarely observed V segments, including chromosome 9 orphons, were excluded from the earlier analysis of 587 of the donors. According to a later analysis, TCR association rates differed among HLA loci, with DRB1 alleles showing the most associated TCRs and HLA-C alleles showing the fewest. Correlated functional status among segregating V segments might be attributable to linkage disequilibrium, but an unknown experimental factor could not be ruled out. Some IMGT-functional V segments, including TRBV6-2 and TRBV6-3, could not be distinguished by the 87-base-pair reads and were therefore excluded. Assigning TCR associations to individual alleles was difficult when HLA alleles, especially DR and DQ, strongly co-occurred. A further reported finding was that TCR beta sequences accurately predicted the HLA-A and HLA-B alleles for most subjects in the first cohort. Because HLA typing was missing for some donors at each locus, association tests included only the typed subset. Cytomegalovirus status was reported to be diagnosed by the classifier with high specificity and sensitivity in both the original and validation cohorts. In an earlier analysis of approximately 590 of the donors, most TCR beta V segments were observed in productive rearrangements about 87% or about 30% of the time, broadly matching IMGT annotations. In a later genetic analysis, fewer N-insertions in productive TCRs were reported among donors in an Asian-associated ancestry cluster than the approximately 710-donor mean. A later genetic analysis associated a missense DCLRE1C variant with V-gene and J-gene trimming of TCR beta chains, and an independent cohort replicated the association. According to a later analysis, parvovirus B19, influenza, CMV and Epstein-Barr virus appeared linked to several top co-occurrence clusters. A cluster of highly shared sequence variants was judged likely to represent a technical artifact of the sequencing pipeline. Most TCR sequences were seen in very few donors, while some public TCRs were found in many individuals. In the study, approximately 160 TCR beta chains were listed as associated with cytomegalovirus. According to a later analysis, most CMV-associated TCR beta chains appeared to be HLA-restricted, and the HLA associations seemed to be driven largely by CMV exposure. Roughly uniform sequencing depth across donors was assumed in presence/absence analyses, although this assumption may not hold. Compared with equally common non-associated chains, HLA-associated TCR beta chains in a later analysis were more clonally expanded and had lower generation probabilities. In this cohort, only TCR beta chains were sequenced, and detectable features were limited by the absence of alpha or paired-chain data. In vitro tests confirmed that three of the cytomegalovirus-associated TCR beta chains recognize cytomegalovirus antigens.

Trimmed from V: 1 base; trimmed from J: 0 bases; junction bases lacking a gene match: 12. The germline V gene (reference sequence) supplies CDR1 MNHEY and CDR2 SMNVEV. Inclusive of the bounding cysteine and phenylalanine, the CDR3 is 19 residues long. Here the CDR3 DNA is all that survives: 57 bases in frame from base 1. In total, roughly 670 healthy bone marrow donors made up the cohort. At the time of sampling, every cohort member was nominally healthy, though immune exposures that went unrecorded were likely present. The donor tested CMV seronegative and was one of the 352 seronegative cohort members. A peripheral blood sample was provided by each donor, and peripheral blood mononuclear cells were used for TCR beta sequencing. The Qiagen DNeasy Blood Extraction Kit was used to extract genomic DNA from the blood cell samples. To note about this clone: Its antigen target is currently unknown. Per-base quality was not reported, and no clone a single base away is much larger than it.

The receptor library was made with the immunoSEQ multiplex PCR assay. For the multiplex PCR, a mixture combining 60 forward primers for TCR Vbeta segments and 13 reverse primers for TCR Jbeta segments was used. The CDR3 region of rearranged TCR beta genes was amplified from genomic DNA with a multiplex PCR assay. Amplified TCR beta libraries were sequenced as 87-base-pair reads on the Illumina HiSeq System. Concerning the study's data processing: A later analysis tallied roughly 78 million unique TCR beta chains across the 700 or so repertoires, and some 10 million of those chains were shared by two or more donors. To remove PCR and sequencing errors, raw reads were error-corrected and collapsed into unique sequences using a nearest-neighbor algorithm that merged closely related sequences. CDR3 sequences were aligned to IMGT reference sequences to assign V, D and J gene segments. Each retained sequence needed at least a six-nucleotide match to both a V gene segment and a J gene segment. A rearrangement was called productive if the CDR3 had no stop codons and remained in frame with V and J, and every other rearrangement was called non-productive. Following IMGT convention, CDR3 was defined as the stretch from the second conserved V-encoded cysteine up to the conserved J-encoded phenylalanine. The earlier analysis of fewer than 750 of the donors excluded sequences that lacked an unambiguous match to a single V gene segment. An earlier analysis of just under 600 of the donors called V segments functional above 56.7% productive rearrangements and segregating when the between-donor standard deviation exceeded 5%. A statistical classification framework was built to diagnose cytomegalovirus status from the catalog of TCR beta chain sequences. In a later analysis, TCR nucleotide sequences were compared against IMGT/GENE-DB human TR gene sequences so that V and J genes could be assigned. The TCRdist pipeline was used in a later analysis to assign CDR3 sequences and most-parsimonious VDJ recombination scenarios. In a later analysis, each TCR beta chain was defined by its CDR3 amino acid sequence together with its V-gene family, and reads without a unique V-gene family were excluded. In a later analysis, a few hundred highly shared, low-generation-probability nucleotide sequences were removed to address suspected cross-contamination and a sequencing artifact. In a later analysis, a clonal expansion index was calculated for each public chain from normalized within-repertoire ranks of inferred template counts. In a later analysis, generation probabilities were computed using a VDJ recombination model fitted to out-of-frame rearrangements, and the results were checked against IGoR. Hypergeometric tests were used in a later analysis to score TCR-TCR, TCR-HLA and TCR-CMV co-occurrence, with a repertoire-size bias correction applied to the TCR pairs. False discovery rates were estimated in a later analysis by permuting HLA or CMV assignments 20 times. A later analysis grouped co-occurring TCRs with DBSCAN, adding TCRdist sequence similarity when clustering within HLA-allele-positive subsets. For co-occurrence clustering, repertoires with fewer than 30,000 or more than 120,000 public chains were excluded, along with four to six repertoires with anomalous nucleotide sharing. Sourced from immuneACCESS, this table was stored by TCRdb with only in-frame sequences that have V and J called. A share of the clones is absent; for the studies checked, an unresolved V gene accounts for under half, and the remainder has no known explanation. That table is the source of V, J and clone size, and D and trimming were worked out from the DNA. A total of about 160,000 clones appear in this sample, roughly 85% of them only once. The ten largest account for roughly 2% of the sample.

The sequence was obtained from a man aged 35 to 55 in good health and CMV-seronegative. Sequences were obtained from PBMCs. This sequence uses TRBV27 and TRBJ2-3, and TRBD2 aligns with 8 junction nucleotides. The CDR3 region has the sequence CASSLFWYRGGTSTDTQYF. The nucleotide sequence is TGTGCCAGCAGTTTATTTTGGTATCGCGGGGGGACTAGCACAGATACGCAGTATTTT.